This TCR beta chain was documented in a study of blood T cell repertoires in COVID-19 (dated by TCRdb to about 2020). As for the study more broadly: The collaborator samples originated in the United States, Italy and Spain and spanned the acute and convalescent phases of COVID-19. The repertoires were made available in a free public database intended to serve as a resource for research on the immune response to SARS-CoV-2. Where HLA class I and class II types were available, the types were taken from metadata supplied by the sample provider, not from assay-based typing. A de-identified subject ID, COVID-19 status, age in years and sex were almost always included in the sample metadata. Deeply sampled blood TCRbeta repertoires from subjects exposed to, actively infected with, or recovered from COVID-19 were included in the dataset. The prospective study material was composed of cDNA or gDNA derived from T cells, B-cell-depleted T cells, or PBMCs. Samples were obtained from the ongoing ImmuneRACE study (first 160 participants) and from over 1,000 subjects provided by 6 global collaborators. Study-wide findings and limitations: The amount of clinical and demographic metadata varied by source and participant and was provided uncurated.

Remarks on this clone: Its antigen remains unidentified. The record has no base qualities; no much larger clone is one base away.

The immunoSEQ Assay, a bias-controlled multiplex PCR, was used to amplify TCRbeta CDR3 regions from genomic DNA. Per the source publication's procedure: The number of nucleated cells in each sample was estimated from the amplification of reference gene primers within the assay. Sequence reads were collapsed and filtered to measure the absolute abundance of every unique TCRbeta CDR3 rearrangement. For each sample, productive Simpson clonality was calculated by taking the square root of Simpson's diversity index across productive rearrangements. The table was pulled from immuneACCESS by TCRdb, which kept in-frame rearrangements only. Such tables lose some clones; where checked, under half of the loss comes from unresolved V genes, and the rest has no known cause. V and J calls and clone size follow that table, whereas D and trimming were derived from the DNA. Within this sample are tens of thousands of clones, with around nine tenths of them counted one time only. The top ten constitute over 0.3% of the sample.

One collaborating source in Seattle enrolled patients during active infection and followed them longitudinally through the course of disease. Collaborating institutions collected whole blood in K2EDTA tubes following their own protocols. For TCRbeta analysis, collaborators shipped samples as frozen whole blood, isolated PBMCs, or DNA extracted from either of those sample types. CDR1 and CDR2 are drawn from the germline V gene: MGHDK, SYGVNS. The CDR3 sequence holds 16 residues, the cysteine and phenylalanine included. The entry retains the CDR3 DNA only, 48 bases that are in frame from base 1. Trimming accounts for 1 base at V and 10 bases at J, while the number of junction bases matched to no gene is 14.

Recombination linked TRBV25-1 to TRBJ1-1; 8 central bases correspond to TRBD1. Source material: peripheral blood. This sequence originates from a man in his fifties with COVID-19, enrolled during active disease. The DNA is TGTGCCAGCAGTGAATCGGGGTCAGGGGGCATGCGGGGAGCTTTCTTT. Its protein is CASSESGSGGMRGAFF.